The 2 T cell receptor beta chains below all came from one sample that was sequenced in a study of identifying expanded T cells in peripheral blood. The assay was immunoSEQ multiplex PCR, and TCRdb's table has in-frame clones only and misses some. This sample has about 100,000 clones; roughly 85% occur once, and the top ten carry roughly 17%. Sequencing input: blood. The receptors here all came from a person aged 18 to 75 in good health.

The CDR3 DNA reads as TGTGCCATCAGTGAGTCCAGCACTGAAGCTTTCTTT. Protein: CAISESSTEAFF. J is TRBJ1-1 and V is TRBV10-3; no firm D call. CDR3 length equals 12 residues. Deletions cut 0 bases from V and 4 bases from J, with 3 bases between. The germline V gene encodes CDR1 ENHRY and CDR2 SYGVKD.

The rearrangement joins TRBV2 to TRBJ1-2; D remains ambiguous. V was trimmed by 2 bases and J by 8 bases, leaving 12 bases between them. This CDR3 region has 13 residues. The germline gives CDR1 SNHLY, CDR2 FYNNEI. In DNA, the CDR3 is TGTGCCAGCAGTGAAATTCACCAAGGGGGCTACACCTTC. Its protein is CASSEIHQGGYTF.